This entry lists 5 T cell receptor beta chains sequenced from one sample in a study of cytomegalovirus exposure and HLA in healthy donors. Amplification used 60 Vbeta primers and 13 Jbeta primers. Produced via immunoSEQ multiplex PCR; TCRdb's table is partial and in-frame only. Among approximately 80,000 clones listed, around 78% were seen once. The sequenced sample consisted of PBMCs. Receptors were obtained from a male donor in good health and CMV-seropositive.

This clone has just one count. The rearrangement joins TRBV14 to TRBJ2-3, with TRBD2 matching over 13 bases. The CDR3 has 18 residues. Germline V gene lookup returns CDR1 SGHDN and CDR2 FVKESK. The V and J ends lost 4 bases and 2 bases, in that order; junction bases with no gene match: 9. The CDR3 sequence: CASSRRTGLAGNTDTQYF. The CDR3 DNA reads as TGTGCCAGCAGCCGTAGGACGGGACTAGCGGGAAACACAGATACGCAGTATTTT.

This chain joins TRBV5-1 and TRBJ2-7; 8 bases are shared with TRBD2. Per germline, CDR1 SGHRS and CDR2 YFSETQ. Trimming cost V 0 bases and J 5 bases; bases outside gene matches: 7. CDR3 length: 15 residues. The CDR3 loop reads CASSLGLANYDEQYF. The DNA of the CDR3 is TGCGCCAGCAGCTTGGGACTAGCGAATTACGACGAGCAGTACTTC.

The chain recombines TRBV7-2 with TRBJ2-1, with D tentatively TRBD2 (6 bases). CDR3 length equals 13 residues. CDR1 and CDR2 (germline): SGHTA, FQGNSA. Trimming pared 1 base from V and 9 bases from J, leaving 10 bases between. The CDR3 DNA sequence: TGTGCCAGCAGCTTAGACGGGAGTAGTGAGCAGTTCTTC. It yields the protein CASSLDGSSEQFF.

The chain joins TRBV5-4 to TRBJ1-2; tentatively, D is TRBD1 (6 bases). The CDR3 has 16 residues. Germline V gene lookup returns CDR1 SGHNT and CDR2 YYREEE (reference sequence). The germline V and J ends were trimmed by 5 bases and 2 bases, with 19 bases remaining between them. This CDR3 reads CASRSAKDRGNYGYTF. The DNA of the CDR3 is TGTGCCAGCAGATCGGCAAAGGACAGAGGGAACTATGGCTACACCTTC.

This clone is a singleton in its sample. The chain employs TRBV9 and TRBJ1-4, with D possibly matching TRBD1 (6 bases). The CDR3 spans 14 residues. V was shortened by 3 bases and J by 4 bases, with 10 bases between the two germline ends. Germline-derived CDR1 and CDR2 are SGDLS and YYNGEE. The CDR3 nucleotides are TGTGCCAGCAGCGCGGACAGATTTAATGAAAAACTGTTTTTT. Its protein product is CASSADRFNEKLFF. Variable domain in full (rest from reference TRBV9 and TRBJ1-4): DSGVTQTPKHLITATGQRVTLRCSPRSGDLSVYWYQQSLDQGLQFLIQYYNGEERAKGNILERFSAQQFPDLHSELNLSSLELGDSALYFCASSADRFNEKLFFGSGTQLSVL.